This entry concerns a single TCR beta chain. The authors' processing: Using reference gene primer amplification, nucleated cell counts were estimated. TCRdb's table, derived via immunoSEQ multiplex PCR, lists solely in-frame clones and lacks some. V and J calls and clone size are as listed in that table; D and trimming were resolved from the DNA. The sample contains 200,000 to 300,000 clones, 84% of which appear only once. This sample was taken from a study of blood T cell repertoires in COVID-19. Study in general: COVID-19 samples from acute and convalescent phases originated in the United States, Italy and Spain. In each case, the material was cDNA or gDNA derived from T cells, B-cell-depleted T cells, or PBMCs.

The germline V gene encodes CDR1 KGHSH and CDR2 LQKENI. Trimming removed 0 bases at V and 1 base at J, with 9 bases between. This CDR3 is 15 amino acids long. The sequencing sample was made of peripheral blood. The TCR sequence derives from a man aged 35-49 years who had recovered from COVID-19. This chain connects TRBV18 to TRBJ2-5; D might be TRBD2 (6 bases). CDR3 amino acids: CASSPPRGTQETQYF. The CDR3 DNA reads TGTGCCAGCTCACCACCCCGGGGGACCCAAGAGACCCAGTACTTC.